This TCR beta chain was recovered during a study of beta chain features in type 1 diabetes. Study-level points and caveats: Naive, central memory and Treg TCRB repertoires appeared more alike in patients than in healthy donors.

Expressed TCRB transcripts were sequenced because the entire RNA isolate underwent reverse transcription. The repertoire was sequenced with immunoSEQ multiplex PCR; TCRdb's copy has only in-frame clones and lacks some. The repertoire includes 900,000 or so clones, 15% to 20% of them detected once, and 0.02% to 0.025% sits in the top ten. The J segment lost 2 bases and the V segment lost 1 base, leaving 10 bases of the junction unmatched. Germline lookup yields CDR1 KGHSH and CDR2 LQKENI. This CDR3 has 17 amino acids. In its sample, this clone was seen a few times. Its antigen remains unknown. The V call is TRBV18, the J call TRBJ1-1, with 7 bases that match TRBD1. The source material was naive CD4+ T cells from blood. This receptor was obtained from a young woman in good health. CDR3 bases: TGTGCCAGCTCACCACGGCCATGGACAGGCTTCAACACTGAAGCTTTCTTT. This codes for CASSPRPWTGFNTEAFF.